Given below is one TCR beta chain in context. This sample was taken from a study of blood T cell repertoires in COVID-19. The wider study: Nucleic acid was either cDNA or gDNA, and it came from T cells, B-cell-depleted T cells, or PBMCs.

Germline V CDR1 and CDR2: MNHEY, SVGAGI. This CDR3 is 14 amino acids long. The V end was cut by 5 bases, the J end by 9 bases, with 14 bases between. As handled by the study authors: Estimation of nucleated cell counts relied on the amplification of reference gene primers. The assay was immunoSEQ multiplex PCR, and TCRdb's table has in-frame clones only and misses some. V and J calls and clone size follow that table, whereas D and trimming were derived from the DNA. The table lists roughly 41,000 clones, 86% of them singletons. Individuals aged roughly 18 to 100 years were recruited from 24 US areas. Each recovered donor of Cohort 3 presented with two negative PCRs, clearance, or symptom resolution.

The source of this sequence is a woman aged 50 to 65 who had recovered from COVID-19. The rearrangement uses TRBV6-5 and TRBJ1-6, with D possibly matching TRBD1 (6 bases). Material: PBMCs or T cells enriched from blood (not recorded which). In DNA, the CDR3 is TGTGCCAGCAGTATGGCACAGGGCCGTTCACCCCTCCACTTT. The encoded protein is CASSMAQGRSPLHF.